The rows below give T cell receptor beta chains drawn from one sample of a study of shared clonotypes between healthy human individuals. Sequencing used immunoSEQ multiplex PCR; TCRdb keeps in-frame clones, though not all of them. This sample has a few hundred thousand clones; approximately 71% occur once, and the top ten carry more than 10%. Material for sequencing was PBMCs. The receptors stem from a woman between 40 and 50 years old in good health. Some clones in this sample may be carry-over from other donors' samples. Both conserved end residues are part of each CDR3. Clone size is shown for a subset of rows, as once, few, many or a class of expanded clone.

TRBV29-1,.,13,CSVQQIDGYEQYF
TRBV14,.,13,CASSRAPKETQYF
TRBV6-9,few,11,CASRTVPEAFF
TRBV6-1,.,15,CASKRADGSQETQYF
TRBV20-1,.,10,CSAGRWEQYF
TRBV14,.,15,CASSQDMGDGNEQYF
TRBV7-2,.,17,CASSLGVAGARIDTQYF
TRBV28,.,13,CASSGPQGGEAFF
TRBV11-2,few,14,CASSLYPDSYEQYF
TRBV19,.,16,CASSPPPLAGGVGQFF
TRBV28,many,13,CASRGQGSYEQYF
TRBV5-1,.,16,CASSLPAGEGTDTQYF
TRBV5-1,.,14,CASSLDGPLGEAFF
TRBV11-2,.,17,CASSSPAPTPLRHIQYF
TRBV28,.,14,CASSFGGNQETQYF
TRBV5-1,.,16,CASSLLSGTANTEAFF
TRBV30,.,14,CAWSVLGKTYEQYF
TRBV30,.,15,CAWSGDIIVDEKLFF
TRBV10-3,.,14,CAITREPNTGELFF
TRBV11-2,.,18,CASSSRTSGRLVTDTQYF
TRBV7-9,few,13,CASSLTYTGELFF
TRBV10-3,.,14,CAISEDRAKNIQYF
TRBV11-2,.,15,CASSLVGWGTYEQYF
TRBV10-3,.,14,CAISEAGQATGYTF
TRBV29-1,.,11,CSVRATGGYTF
TRBV7-9,.,15,CASSPRDSRENIQYF
TRBV5-1,once,16,CASNLQAGGTTETQYF
TRBV2,once,15,CASSKTGGDADTQYF
TRBV11-2,.,16,CASSSGLAGGTDTQYF
TRBV27,.,12,CASSLGRGEAFF
TRBV19,.,14,CASSKGSWSTEAFF
TRBV27,.,14,CASSGTASHEKLFF
TRBV4-1,.,14,CASSQGPGPGELFF
TRBV20-1,few,11,CSAQRGNEAFF
TRBV27,.,15,CASSSPSSGVETQYF
TRBV6-5,.,14,CASSYSTATGELFF
TRBV2,.,13,CASSGDSHNEQYF
TRBV28,few,15,CASSSRQGAPLAIYF
TRBV2,.,11,CASSQLVGQYF
TRBV7-3,once,16,CASSLTAGTSKNIQYF
TRBV7-3,.,13,CASSLGPVGEQYF
TRBV28,.,17,CASSLWQLAGGPGAQYF
TRBV19,.,13,CASSPGTGGELFF
TRBV6-6,.,13,CASSTNDSGQRVF
TRBV7-9,.,14,CASSFRQGGTEAFF
TRBV2,once,14,CASSEVEYQETQYF